The 30 T cell receptor beta chains listed next were all sequenced from one sample in a study of post-analysis software for immune sequencing data. The study, taken as a whole, reports: Patients showed TRBV5-6, TRBV5-1 and TRBV20-1 among a few TRBV segments more frequent than in controls.

The antigens of these receptors remain unknown. Prepared TCR beta cDNA libraries contained unique molecular identifiers. One entry per CDR3 protein, called by TCRdb with MiXCR from the PCR reads. The sample consists of more than 450,000 distinct CDR3 sequences, 44% of them appearing once. Sequencing was done on a sample of blood. The receptors come from a girl aged 10 to 17 with multiple sclerosis.

V usage is TRBV20-1 and J usage is TRBJ2-5, with 10 bases fitting TRBD1. The assigned J gene may be wrong: the sequence end matches TRBJ2-7 better. CDR1 DFQATT and CDR2 SNEGSKA come from the germline V gene (reference sequence). The CDR3 is made up of 14 amino acids. The CDR3, as DNA: TGCAGTGCTAGATCGGGACAGGGGTTTCGCGAGCAGTACTTC. This sequence encodes CSARSGQGFREQYF.

This chain links TRBV6-5 with TRBJ2-5; D is perhaps TRBD2 (5 bases). Per the germline V gene, CDR1 is MNHEY and CDR2 is SVGAGI. The V and J ends lost 0 bases and 11 bases respectively, with 10 bases between them. This CDR3 region has 12 residues. As DNA, the CDR3 is TGTGCCAGCAGTTACTCGGGAGCAAGACAGTACTTC. This translates into CASSYSGARQYF.

The chain couples TRBV7-9 to TRBJ2-1; 11 nucleotides agree with TRBD2. Germline V gene lookup returns CDR1 SEHNR and CDR2 FQNEAQ (reference sequence). The trim removed 0 bases at V and 3 bases at J, leaving 4 bases unmatched. There are 17 residues in the CDR3. The CDR3: CASSLATSGNIYNEQFF. The DNA for the CDR3 is TGTGCCAGCAGCTTAGCGACTAGCGGGAATATCTACAATGAGCAGTTCTTC.

The rearrangement joins TRBV20-1 to TRBJ2-7; D is undetermined. Looked up from germline, CDR1 is DFQATT and CDR2 is SNEGSKA (reference sequence). There are 14 residues in the CDR3. Between the trimmed V and J ends, which lost 0 bases and 2 bases, there was a span of 11 bases. CDR3 in amino acids: CSARDVGSPYEQYF. CDR3 sequence (DNA): TGCAGTGCTAGAGATGTAGGTTCGCCCTACGAGCAGTACTTC.

The chain recombines TRBV29-1 with TRBJ2-1; D gene uncertain. The germline V gene has CDR1 SQVTM and CDR2 ANQGSEA. Trimming shortened V by 5 bases and J by 4 bases, and 6 bases separated the two germline ends. This CDR3 region has 11 residues. The chain's CDR3 is CSVRLYNEQFF. For the CDR3, the DNA is TGCAGCGTTAGGCTGTACAATGAGCAGTTCTTC.

The V gene is TRBV13, the J gene TRBJ2-7; the match to TRBD2 covers 9 bases. CDR3 length: 16 amino acids. In germline, CDR1 is PRHDT, CDR2 FYEKMQ (reference sequence). After removal of 5 bases from V and 7 bases from J, the junction contained 15 bases not matched to a gene. CDR3 sequence: CASSPRAGGVPKEQYF. The CDR3 nucleotides are TGTGCCAGCAGCCCGCGGGCGGGAGGGGTCCCTAAGGAGCAGTACTTC.

The chain combines TRBV15 with TRBJ1-1; D not certain. The ends were cut back, 8 bases at V and 1 base at J, with 8 bases in the middle. This CDR3 contains 12 residues. Germline CDR1 reads LNHNV; CDR2 reads YYDKDF (reference sequence). CDR3 DNA: TGTGCCACCCAAAGGTGGAACACTGAAGCTTTCTTT. Translation gives CATQRWNTEAFF.

The chain links TRBV12-3 or TRBV12-4 to TRBJ2-1; 7 nucleotides line up with TRBD1. Trimming removed 3 bases from V and 10 bases from J; junction bases left unmatched: 9. The CDR3 extends over 14 amino acids. CDR3 nucleotides: TGTGCCAGCAGTTTCTACAGGGGAGAGGAGGAGCAGTTCTTC. Translation: CASSFYRGEEEQFF.

This clonotype was picked up a small number of times. This chain uses TRBV5-1 with TRBJ2-7, with 8 bases aligning to TRBD2. This CDR3 contains 15 residues. Germline-derived CDR1 and CDR2 are SGHRS and YFSETQ. The V gene end was trimmed by 0 bases and the J gene end by 2 bases; junction bases not matched to a gene: 4. The DNA for the CDR3 is TGCGCCAGCAGCTTGGACCCTAGCGGGCCCTACGAGCAGTACTTC. The encoded protein is CASSLDPSGPYEQYF.

Only a few counts were recorded for this clonotype. The V gene is TRBV12-3 or TRBV12-4, the J gene TRBJ2-1; 14 bases are shared with TRBD2. With V trimmed by 7 bases and J by 9 bases, 5 bases remained unmatched. CDR3 length equals 14 residues. In DNA form, the CDR3 reads TGTGCCAGCACCGGACTAGCGGGGGGCCTTGAGCAGTTCTTC. This encodes CASTGLAGGLEQFF.

This clonotype was recorded a few times. This chain's CDR3 is CASSYSPRGSYEQYF. CDR3 nucleotides: TGTGCCAGCAGTTACTCTCCCCGTGGGTCCTACGAGCAGTACTTC. The chain recombines TRBV6-2 or TRBV6-3 with TRBJ2-7; no reliable D call. The germline gives CDR1 MNHEY, CDR2 SVGEGT. With 0 bases removed from V and 1 base from J, the gap between germline ends came to 10 bases. The CDR3 has 15 amino acids.

The chain combines TRBV29-1 with TRBJ1-5; D gene unclear. Germline loops: CDR1 SQVTM, CDR2 ANQGSEA. There are 12 residues in the CDR3. Trimming removed 3 bases at V and 2 bases at J, with 5 bases between. CDR3 DNA sequence: TGCAGCGTTGAGGACGGCAATCAGCCCCAGCATTTT. Its translation: CSVEDGNQPQHF.

This clonotype showed up just a few times. The rearrangement links TRBV29-1 to TRBJ1-2; no definite D call. V shed 0 bases and J shed 5 bases, with 16 bases lying between them. Germline loops: CDR1 SQVTM, CDR2 ANQGSEA. The CDR3 consists of 15 residues. The CDR3 DNA reads TGCAGCGTTGAAGATCTAGGGAGTATCGGGTATGGCTACACCTTC. This codes for CSVEDLGSIGYGYTF.

V and J are TRBV14 and TRBJ1-2; D is ambiguous. Germline assignment: CDR1 SGHDN and CDR2 FVKESK. V dropped 0 bases and J dropped 4 bases, with 12 bases sitting between them. The CDR3 runs 15 residues. The CDR3 bases are TGTGCCAGCAGCCAAGATGGCTCAGGACCCTATGGCTACACCTTC. It yields the protein CASSQDGSGPYGYTF.

The table lists this clonotype with a few counts. The rearrangement links TRBV15 to TRBJ2-7; TRBD2 might be the D (6 bases). This CDR3 comprises 13 residues. Per germline, CDR1 LNHNV and CDR2 YYDKDF (reference sequence). The V gene lost 5 bases and the J gene lost 5 bases, with 13 bases spanning the gap. In nucleotides, the CDR3 is TGTGCCACCAGCCCCCCGCCGGGAGACGAGCAGTACTTC. Translated, it gives CATSPPPGDEQYF. Supplemented by reference TRBV15 and TRBJ2-7, the full variable domain reads DAMVIQNPRYQVTQFGKPVTLSCSQTLNHNVMYWYQQKSSQAPKLLFHYYDKDFNNEADTPDNFQSRRPNTSFCFLDIRSPGLGDTAMYLCATSPPPGDEQYFGPGTRLTVT.

In this sample, this clonotype turned up once. V and J are TRBV5-1 and TRBJ2-3; D may be TRBD1 or TRBD2 (6 bases each). The germline V gene encodes CDR1 SGHRS and CDR2 YFSETQ. The CDR3 extends over 14 amino acids. The V and J ends lost 7 bases and 2 bases respectively, with 14 bases between them. The CDR3 loop reads CASGRGASTDTQYF. CDR3 DNA sequence: TGCGCCAGCGGTAGGGGGGCCTCCACAGATACGCAGTATTTT.

This clonotype was counted at least ten times. This chain joins TRBV5-1 and TRBJ2-3; possibly TRBD1 for D (5 bases). This CDR3 contains 12 residues. V was clipped by 0 bases and J by 6 bases, with 5 bases between them. Germline-derived CDR1 and CDR2 are SGHRS and YFSETQ. This chain's CDR3 is CASSLEGDTQYF. In nucleotides, the CDR3 is TGCGCCAGCAGCTTGGAGGGGGATACGCAGTATTTT. Drawing the rest from reference TRBV5-1 and TRBJ2-3, the complete variable domain is KAGVTQTPRYLIKTRGQQVTLSCSPISGHRSVSWYQQTPGQGLQFLFEYFSETQRNKGNFPGRFSGRQFSNSRSEMNVSTLELGDSALYLCASSLEGDTQYFGPGTRLTVL.

The chain uses TRBV12-3 or TRBV12-4 and TRBJ2-4, with D possibly being TRBD1 or TRBD2 (6 bases each). The CDR3 is 14 amino acids. V was shortened by 7 bases and J by 3 bases, with 13 bases between the two germline ends. The CDR3 DNA is TGTGCCAGCAACTCCGGGGGCAGCAAAAACATTCAGTACTTC. Its protein is CASNSGGSKNIQYF.

The chain is built from TRBV28 and TRBJ2-4; perhaps TRBD2 as D (5 bases). The CDR3 is 14 amino acids. The germline V gene has CDR1 MDHEN and CDR2 SYDVKM. Trimming pared 6 bases from V and 9 bases from J, leaving 18 bases between. CDR3: CASRDIDRETIQYF. The CDR3, as DNA: TGTGCCAGCAGAGACATCGACCGGGAAACCATTCAGTACTTC.

The rearrangement links TRBV29-1 to TRBJ2-1; D is uncertain. Trimming took off 1 base at V and 0 bases at J, with 7 bases between the two ends. CDR1 is SQVTM and CDR2 is ANQGSEA in the germline V gene. This CDR3 spans 14 amino acids. The CDR3 sequence: CSVEARGSYNEQFF. The CDR3 coding sequence is TGCAGCGTTGAAGCCCGCGGCTCCTACAATGAGCAGTTCTTC.

This clonotype has more than one count but fewer than ten. CDR3 loop: CSAKGRNQETQYF. The CDR3 nucleotides are TGCAGTGCTAAGGGCAGGAACCAAGAGACCCAGTACTTC. The gene calls are TRBV20-1 and TRBJ2-5; unclear D gene. CDR1 and CDR2 from the germline V gene are DFQATT and SNEGSKA (reference sequence). The V end lost 4 bases, the J end lost 0 bases, and 9 bases lay between the germline ends. This CDR3 is built from 13 residues.

The gene calls are TRBV3-1 and TRBJ2-3, with TRBD2 identical over 11 bases. The V gene end was trimmed by 6 bases and the J gene end by 5 bases; junction bases not matched to a gene: 7. The germline CDR1 and CDR2 sequences are LGHDT and YNNKEL (reference sequence). The CDR3 sequence is 15 residues long. CDR3 bases: TGTGCCAGCAGAATAACTAGCGGGAGAGGAGATACGCAGTATTTT. As protein: CASRITSGRGDTQYF.

The chain employs TRBV7-9 and TRBJ2-5; D might be TRBD2 (6 bases). Trimming pared 1 base from V and 5 bases from J, leaving 14 bases between. The CDR3 length is 15 residues. The germline V gene encodes CDR1 SEHNR and CDR2 FQNEAQ (reference sequence). The CDR3 reads CASSLGLGSRETQYF. For the CDR3, the DNA is TGTGCCAGCAGCTTAGGACTCGGGAGTAGGGAGACCCAGTACTTC.

The table lists this clonotype with a few counts. The J gene is TRBJ2-1, the V gene TRBV7-2; 13 bases map to TRBD2. V lost 5 bases to trimming and J lost 7 bases; unmatched junction nucleotides: 8. Germline CDR1 reads SGHTA; CDR2 reads FQGNSA. The CDR3 spans 16 residues. CDR3 nucleotide sequence: TGTGCCAGCAGCCCCCCGGGACTAGCGGGAAGGAATGAGCAGTTCTTC. This gives the protein CASSPPGLAGRNEQFF.

The table lists this clonotype with a few counts. The chain joins TRBV12-3 or TRBV12-4 to TRBJ1-2; the D gene is possibly TRBD1 (5 bases). CDR3 size: 13 residues. Trimming removed 2 bases at V and 7 bases at J, with 11 bases between. CDR3 bases: TGTGCCAGCAGTTTATGGGGGGAGCCTGGCTACACCTTC. Translating gives CASSLWGEPGYTF.

This clonotype was observed a handful of times. The chain carries TRBV5-1 and TRBJ1-2; no firm D call. The germline CDR1 and CDR2 sequences are SGHRS and YFSETQ. Trimming cost V 5 bases and J 7 bases, with 9 bases left between them. The CDR3 sequence is 11 residues long. The CDR3 bases are TGCGCCAGCAGGCTAGAAGGTGGCTACACCTTC. This sequence encodes CASRLEGGYTF. Filled out from reference TRBV5-1 and TRBJ1-2, the complete variable domain reads KAGVTQTPRYLIKTRGQQVTLSCSPISGHRSVSWYQQTPGQGLQFLFEYFSETQRNKGNFPGRFSGRQFSNSRSEMNVSTLELGDSALYLCASRLEGGYTFGSGTRLTVV.

This clonotype was counted only a few times. V is TRBV10-3 and J is TRBJ2-5; TRBD2 matches 11 bases. The CDR3 covers 15 residues. After removal of 8 bases from V and 4 bases from J, the junction contained 9 bases not matched to a gene. Germline values: CDR1 ENHRY, CDR2 SYGVKD. CDR3 coding DNA: TGTGCCATCCAGGCTAGCGGGGGGCCCGCAGAGACCCAGTACTTC. It encodes CAIQASGGPAETQYF.

The chain has TRBV20-1 and TRBJ2-5; D remains ambiguous. The germline V gene encodes CDR1 DFQATT and CDR2 SNEGSKA (reference sequence). V gave up 5 bases and J gave up 11 bases, with 15 bases separating them. The CDR3 has 11 amino acids. The CDR3 reads CSAANANEQYF. The CDR3 nucleotides read TGCAGTGCTGCAAACGCTAATGAGCAGTACTTC.

V usage is TRBV30 and J usage is TRBJ2-5, with a possible D match to TRBD1 (5 bases). Trimming took off 3 bases at V and 5 bases at J, with 22 bases between the two ends. The CDR3 totals 16 residues. Germline values: CDR1 GTSNPN, CDR2 SVGIG (reference sequence). The CDR3 reads CAWREKPSWGLETQYF. CDR3 nucleotide sequence: TGTGCCTGGAGGGAAAAGCCTTCTTGGGGCCTGGAGACCCAGTACTTC.

The chain's CDR3 is CASSAFQGNQPQHF. CDR3 coding DNA: TGTGCCAGCAGTGCCTTCCAGGGCAATCAGCCCCAGCATTTT. The chain joins TRBV2 to TRBJ1-5; D is unresolved. The V end was cut by 4 bases, the J end by 2 bases, with 9 bases between. The CDR3 has 14 amino acids. Germline CDR1 SNHLY, CDR2 FYNNEI.